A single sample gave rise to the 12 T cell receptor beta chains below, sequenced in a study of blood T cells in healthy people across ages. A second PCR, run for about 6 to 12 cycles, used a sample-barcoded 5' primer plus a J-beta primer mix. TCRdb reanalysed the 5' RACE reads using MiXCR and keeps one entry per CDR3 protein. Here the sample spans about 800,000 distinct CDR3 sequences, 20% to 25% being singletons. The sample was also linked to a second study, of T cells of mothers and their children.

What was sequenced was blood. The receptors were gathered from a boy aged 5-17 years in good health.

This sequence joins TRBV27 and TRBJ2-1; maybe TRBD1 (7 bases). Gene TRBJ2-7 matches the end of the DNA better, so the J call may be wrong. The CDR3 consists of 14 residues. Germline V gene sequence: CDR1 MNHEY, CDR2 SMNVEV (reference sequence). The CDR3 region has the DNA TGTGCCAGCGGTGACAGGGAGGATTTCTACGAGCAGTACTTC. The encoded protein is CASGDREDFYEQYF.

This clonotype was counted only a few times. The CDR3 DNA is TGTGCCAGCAGCTTGGAGCCGTCACAGGGGGCGGTTAATTCCTACGAGCAGTACTTC. Protein product: CASSLEPSQGAVNSYEQYF. This chain connects TRBV7-2 to TRBJ2-7, with TRBD1 matching over 9 bases. V shed 3 bases, J shed 1 base, and the junction held 16 bases outside the gene matches. Germline V gene data show CDR1 as SGHTA and CDR2 as FQGNSA. This CDR3 has 19 residues.

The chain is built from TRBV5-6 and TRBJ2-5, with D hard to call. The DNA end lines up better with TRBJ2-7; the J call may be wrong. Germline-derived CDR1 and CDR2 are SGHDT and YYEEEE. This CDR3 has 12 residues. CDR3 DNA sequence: TGTGCCAGCAGCTTTTGGTCCTACGAGCAGTACTTC. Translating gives CASSFWSYEQYF.

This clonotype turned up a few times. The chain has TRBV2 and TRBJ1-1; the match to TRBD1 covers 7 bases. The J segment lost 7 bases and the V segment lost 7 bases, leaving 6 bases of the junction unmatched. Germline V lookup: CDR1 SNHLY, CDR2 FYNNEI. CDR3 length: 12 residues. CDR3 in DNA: TGTGCCAGCACCCTGACAGGGATTGAAGCTTTCTTT. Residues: CASTLTGIEAFF.

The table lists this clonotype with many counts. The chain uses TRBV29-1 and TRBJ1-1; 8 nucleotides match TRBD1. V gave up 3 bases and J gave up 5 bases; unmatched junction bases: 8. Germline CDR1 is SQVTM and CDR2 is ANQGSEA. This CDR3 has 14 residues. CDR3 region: CSVDSQGARTEAFF. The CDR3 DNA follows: TGCAGCGTTGATAGTCAGGGGGCGAGAACTGAAGCTTTCTTT.

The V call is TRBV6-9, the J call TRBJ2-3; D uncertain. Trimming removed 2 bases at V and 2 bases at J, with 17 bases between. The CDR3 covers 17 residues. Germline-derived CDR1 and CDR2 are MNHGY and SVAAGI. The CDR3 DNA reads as TGTGCCAGCAGTTATCCGAAATCAGGATTCAACACAGATACGCAGTATTTT. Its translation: CASSYPKSGFNTDTQYF.

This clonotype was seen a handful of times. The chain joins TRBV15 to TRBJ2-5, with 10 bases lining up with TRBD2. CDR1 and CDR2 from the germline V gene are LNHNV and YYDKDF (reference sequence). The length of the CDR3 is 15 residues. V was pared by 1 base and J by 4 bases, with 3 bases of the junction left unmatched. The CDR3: CATSRGASGRETQYF. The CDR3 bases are TGTGCCACCAGCAGAGGGGCTAGCGGGAGAGAGACCCAGTACTTC.

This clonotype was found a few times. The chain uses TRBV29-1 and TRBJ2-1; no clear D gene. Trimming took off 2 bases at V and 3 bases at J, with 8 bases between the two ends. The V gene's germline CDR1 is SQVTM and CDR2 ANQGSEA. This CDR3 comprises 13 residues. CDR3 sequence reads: CSVEKTIYNEQFF. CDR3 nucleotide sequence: TGCAGCGTTGAAAAGACGATCTACAATGAGCAGTTCTTC.

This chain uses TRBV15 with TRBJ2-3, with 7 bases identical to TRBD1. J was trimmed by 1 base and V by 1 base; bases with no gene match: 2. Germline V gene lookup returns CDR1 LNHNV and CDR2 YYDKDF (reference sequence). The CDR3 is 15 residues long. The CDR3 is CATSRVGQGTDTQYF. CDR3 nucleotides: TGTGCCACCAGCAGAGTCGGACAGGGCACAGATACGCAGTATTTT.

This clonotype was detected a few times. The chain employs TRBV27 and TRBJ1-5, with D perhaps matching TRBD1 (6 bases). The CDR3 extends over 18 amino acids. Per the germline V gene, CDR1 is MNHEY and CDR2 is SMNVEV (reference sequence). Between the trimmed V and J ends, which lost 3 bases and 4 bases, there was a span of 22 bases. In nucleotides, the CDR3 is TGTGCCAGCAGTTTGGGTAAGGGGAAAGGGGGTCTAAATCAGCCCCAGCATTTT. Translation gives CASSLGKGKGGLNQPQHF.

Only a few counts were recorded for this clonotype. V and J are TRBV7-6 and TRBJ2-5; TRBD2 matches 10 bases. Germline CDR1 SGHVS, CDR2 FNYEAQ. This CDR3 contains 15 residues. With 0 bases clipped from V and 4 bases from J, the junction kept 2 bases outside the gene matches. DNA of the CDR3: TGTGCCAGCAGCTTAGCCGGGACTAGCGTAGAGACCCAGTACTTC. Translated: CASSLAGTSVETQYF.

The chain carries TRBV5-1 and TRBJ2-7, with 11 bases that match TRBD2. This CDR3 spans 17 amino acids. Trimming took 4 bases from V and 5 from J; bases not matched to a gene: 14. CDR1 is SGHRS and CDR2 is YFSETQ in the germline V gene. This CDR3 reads CASSPRPPSGGNDEQYF. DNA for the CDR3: TGCGCCAGCAGCCCCCGACCCCCTAGCGGGGGGAACGACGAGCAGTACTTC.